Below, 15 T cell receptor beta chains from the same sample are listed, as sequenced in a study of early T cells in non-severe SARS-CoV-2 infection. Each CDR3 protein is one row after TCRdb ran MiXCR on the 5' RACE reads. Of some 87,000 distinct CDR3 sequences in the sample, 10% to 15% were seen once. What was sequenced was whole blood. These receptors came from an adult who was a healthcare worker with PCR-confirmed SARS-CoV-2 infection or an uninfected control (not recorded which).

This clonotype was counted only a few times. The rearrangement joins TRBV29-1 to TRBJ1-2; perhaps TRBD1 as D (5 bases). The CDR3 is 13 residues long. The V gene's germline CDR1 is SQVTM and CDR2 ANQGSEA. Deletions cut 4 bases from V and 3 bases from J, with 12 bases between. CDR3 nucleotides: TGCAGCGTTGGTGGAGGGGCTGACTATGGCTACACCTTC. Its translation is CSVGGGADYGYTF.

This clonotype showed up many times. This chain links TRBV7-9 with TRBJ2-1, with 10 bases fitting TRBD1. V lost 5 bases, J lost 5 bases, and 6 bases stayed unmatched. In germline, CDR1 is SEHNR, CDR2 FQNEAQ (reference sequence). The CDR3 runs to 15 residues. CDR3 in DNA: TGTGCCAGCAGCCCCGGGACAGGGGTCCACAATGAGCAGTTCTTC. This sequence encodes CASSPGTGVHNEQFF. Full variable domain (missing parts from reference TRBV7-9 and TRBJ2-1): DTGVSQNPRHKITKRGQNVTFRCDPISEHNRLYWYRQTLGQGPEFLTYFQNEAQLEKSRLLSDRFSAERPKGSFSTLEIQRTEQGDSAMYLCASSPGTGVHNEQFFGPGTRLTVL.

The sample holds many counts of this clonotype. This chain uses TRBV6-6 with TRBJ2-1; 9 bases are shared with TRBD1. The CDR3 sequence is 15 residues long. Looked up from germline, CDR1 is MNHNY and CDR2 is SVGAGI (reference sequence). V shed 4 bases, J shed 6 bases, and the junction held 7 bases outside the gene matches. In nucleotides, the CDR3 is TGTGCCAGCAGTTCACCGGGACAGGGTCGCAATGAGCAGTTCTTC. Translating gives CASSSPGQGRNEQFF.

This clonotype was counted a few times. The chain is built from TRBV18 and TRBJ2-1, with D unresolved. Looked up from germline, CDR1 is KGHSH and CDR2 is LQKENI. CDR3 length: 13 amino acids. Trimming removed 0 bases at V and 9 bases at J, with 9 bases between. The CDR3 bases are TGTGCCAGCTCACCACCGATGGCAAGTGAGCAGTTCTTC. Protein: CASSPPMASEQFF.

Many counts were recorded for this clonotype. The chain couples TRBV2 to TRBJ2-2; the D is unclear. The ends were cut back, 7 bases at V and 3 bases at J, with 3 bases in the middle. The CDR3 is made up of 11 amino acids. The germline V gene encodes CDR1 SNHLY and CDR2 FYNNEI. CDR3 protein: CASTYTGELFF. The DNA of the CDR3 is TGTGCCAGCACTTACACCGGGGAGCTGTTTTTT.

In its sample, this clonotype was seen many times. The rearrangement joins TRBV29-1 to TRBJ1-1; possibly TRBD1 for D (5 bases). Trimming took off 5 bases at V and 5 bases at J, with 9 bases between the two ends. Germline V gene lookup returns CDR1 SQVTM and CDR2 ANQGSEA. The CDR3 has 11 residues. DNA of the CDR3: TGCAGCGTTTATCGGGGGACTGAAGCTTTCTTT. Translation: CSVYRGTEAFF.

This clonotype was counted between two and nine times. The rearrangement links TRBV5-1 to TRBJ2-2; TRBD1 agrees at 8 bases. CDR1 and CDR2 (germline): SGHRS, YFSETQ. This CDR3 has 16 residues. V was clipped by 0 bases and J by 4 bases; unmatched bases: 5. CDR3 sequence: CASSLAETGVTGELFF. DNA of the CDR3: TGCGCCAGCAGCTTGGCCGAGACAGGGGTCACCGGGGAGCTGTTTTTT.

The CDR3: CASRLAGGTDTQYF. Written as DNA, the CDR3 is TGTGCCAGCAGACTAGCGGGAGGCACAGATACGCAGTATTTT. The rearrangement links TRBV6-2 or TRBV6-3 to TRBJ2-3; 11 positions agree with TRBD2. After removal of 6 bases from V and 1 base from J, the junction contained 0 bases not matched to a gene. Germline CDR1 and CDR2: MNHEY and SVGEGT. CDR3 length equals 14 residues.

This chain connects TRBV7-9 to TRBJ1-2, with D unresolved. Per germline, CDR1 SEHNR and CDR2 FQNEAQ (reference sequence). This CDR3 spans 15 amino acids. Deletions cut 4 bases from V and 8 bases from J, with 20 bases between. CDR3 in amino acids: CASSSRSTEFGGYTF. The CDR3 DNA reads TGTGCCAGCAGCTCGCGATCCACAGAATTCGGCGGCTACACCTTC. The full variable domain, rest sourced from reference TRBV7-9 and TRBJ1-2, is DTGVSQNPRHKITKRGQNVTFRCDPISEHNRLYWYRQTLGQGPEFLTYFQNEAQLEKSRLLSDRFSAERPKGSFSTLEIQRTEQGDSAMYLCASSSRSTEFGGYTFGSGTRLTVV.

The CDR3 coding sequence is TGTGCCAGCAGCCACCGTGACGGGCAAGAGACCCAGTACTTC. Translated: CASSHRDGQETQYF. The chain recombines TRBV11-3 with TRBJ2-5; D is ambiguous. The V gene lost 5 bases and the J gene lost 2 bases, with 12 bases spanning the gap. The germline gives CDR1 SGHNT, CDR2 YENEEA. The CDR3 has 14 amino acids. The full variable domain, in which reference TRBV11-3 and TRBJ2-5 provide the parts outside the CDR3, is EAGVVQSPRYKIIEKKQPVAFWCNPISGHNTLYWYLQNLGQGPELLIRYENEEAVDDSQLPKDRFSAERLKGVDSTLKIQPAELGDSAVYLCASSHRDGQETQYFGPGTRLLVL.

There are many counts of this clonotype. In nucleotides, the CDR3 is TGTGCCAGCAGTACAGGGTCCCGGTATAATTCACCCCTCCACTTT. Translating it yields CASSTGSRYNSPLHF. The rearrangement uses TRBV6-5 and TRBJ1-6; possible D gene TRBD1, 6 bases. This CDR3 is 15 amino acids long. From germline, CDR1 is MNHEY and CDR2 SVGAGI. The ends were cut back, 5 bases at V and 4 bases at J, with 12 bases in the middle.

This clonotype has just a few counts. The chain joins TRBV6-4 to TRBJ2-2; maybe TRBD2 (6 bases). The V gene lost 0 bases and the J gene lost 5 bases, with 13 bases spanning the gap. Germline lookup yields CDR1 MRHNA and CDR2 SNTAGT. There are 16 residues in the CDR3. The CDR3: CASSDSMEGRTGELFF. CDR3 bases: TGTGCCAGCAGTGACTCTATGGAGGGGAGAACCGGGGAGCTGTTTTTT.

There are a few counts of this clonotype. V is TRBV20-1 and J is TRBJ1-3; no clear D gene. This CDR3 is 13 amino acids long. Trimming took 6 bases from V and 0 from J, leaving 9 bases between them. Germline CDR1 and CDR2: DFQATT and SNEGSKA (reference sequence). The CDR3 here is CSAQAGSGNTIYF. DNA for the CDR3: TGCAGTGCCCAGGCGGGCTCTGGAAACACCATATATTTT.

This clonotype showed up just a few times. The rearrangement uses TRBV27 and TRBJ2-3; the match to TRBD2 covers 8 bases. V was pared by 3 bases and J by 0 bases, with 8 bases of the junction left unmatched. Germline V gene lookup returns CDR1 MNHEY and CDR2 SMNVEV (reference sequence). The CDR3 extends over 17 amino acids. CDR3 in amino acids: CASSFRTSGASTDTQYF. CDR3 sequence (DNA): TGTGCCAGCAGTTTCCGAACTAGCGGTGCTAGCACAGATACGCAGTATTTT.

This clonotype has at least ten counts. This chain links TRBV4-2 with TRBJ1-5; no definite D call. The germline gives CDR1 LGHNA, CDR2 YNFKEQ. V gave up 0 bases and J gave up 3 bases, with 3 bases separating them. The CDR3 covers 13 residues. The CDR3 nucleotides are TGTGCCAGCAGCCAAGATCTCAATCAGCCCCAGCATTTT. Residues: CASSQDLNQPQHF.